This T cell receptor (beta chain) was observed in a study of neurological immune-mediated disorders. Study-wide findings and caveats: The greatest degree of TCR clonal expansion was observed in HTLV-1-associated myelopathy, with the lowest in multiple sclerosis, below that of healthy controls. Sharing of CDR3 amino acid sequences among expanded clones across subjects was absent, suggesting private repertoires in all groups.

A single record per CDR3 protein comes from TCRdb applying MiXCR to the 5' RACE reads. The table records around 69,000 distinct CDR3 sequences, around 9.6% of them present only once. This clonotype showed up many times. The antigen is unknown. Time point noted: longitudinal time-point 1 (baseline). The sequence derives from a man in his thirties or forties in good health. Material for sequencing was PBMCs.

The CDR3 nucleotides read TGTGCCAGCAGTGACTCTAGCGGGAGGGCAGATACGCAGTATTTT. Encoded protein: CASSDSSGRADTQYF. The V gene is TRBV6-4, the J gene TRBJ2-3; TRBD2 matches 11 bases. J lost 4 bases, V lost 0 bases, and 0 bases had no gene match. In germline, CDR1 is MRHNA, CDR2 SNTAGT. The CDR3 covers 15 residues.